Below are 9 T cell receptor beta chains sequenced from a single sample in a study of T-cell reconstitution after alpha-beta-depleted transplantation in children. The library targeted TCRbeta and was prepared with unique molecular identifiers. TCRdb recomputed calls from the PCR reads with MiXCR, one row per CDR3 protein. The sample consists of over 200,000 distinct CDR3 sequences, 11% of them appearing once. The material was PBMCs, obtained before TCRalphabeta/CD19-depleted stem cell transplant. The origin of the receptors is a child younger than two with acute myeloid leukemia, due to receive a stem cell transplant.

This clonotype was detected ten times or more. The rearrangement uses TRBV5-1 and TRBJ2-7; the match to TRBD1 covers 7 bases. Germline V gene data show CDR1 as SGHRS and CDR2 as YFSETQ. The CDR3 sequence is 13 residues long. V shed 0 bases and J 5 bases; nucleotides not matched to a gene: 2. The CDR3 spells CASSLGQGNEQYF. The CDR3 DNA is TGCGCCAGCAGCTTGGGACAGGGAAACGAGCAGTACTTC.

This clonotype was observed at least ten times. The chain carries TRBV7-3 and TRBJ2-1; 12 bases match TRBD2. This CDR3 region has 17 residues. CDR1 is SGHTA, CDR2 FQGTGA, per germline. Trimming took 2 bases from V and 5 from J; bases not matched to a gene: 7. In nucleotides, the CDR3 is TGTGCCAGCAGCTTAGGCCGATGGACTAGCGGGGACAATGAGCAGTTCTTC. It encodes CASSLGRWTSGDNEQFF.

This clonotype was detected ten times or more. CDR3 DNA: TGTGCCAGCAGTCACGGGACCGAGCACTCACCCCTCCACTTT. Protein sequence: CASSHGTEHSPLHF. The chain combines TRBV12-3 or TRBV12-4 with TRBJ1-6; TRBD1 is a possible D gene (5 bases). The V end was cut by 5 bases, the J end by 10 bases, with 15 bases between. This CDR3 has 14 amino acids.

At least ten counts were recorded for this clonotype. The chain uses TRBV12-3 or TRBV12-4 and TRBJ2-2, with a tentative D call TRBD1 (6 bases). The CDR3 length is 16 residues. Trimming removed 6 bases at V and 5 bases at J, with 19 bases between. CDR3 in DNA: TGTGCCAGCAGCGAGGCGCGGACAGTCTCAACCGGGGAGCTGTTTTTT. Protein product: CASSEARTVSTGELFF.

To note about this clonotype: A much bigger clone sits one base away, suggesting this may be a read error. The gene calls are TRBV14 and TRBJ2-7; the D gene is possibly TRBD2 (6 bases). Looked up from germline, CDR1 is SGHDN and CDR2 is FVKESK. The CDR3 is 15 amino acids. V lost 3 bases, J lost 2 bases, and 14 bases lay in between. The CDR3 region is CASSQWASEAYEQYF. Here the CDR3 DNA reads TGTGCCAGCAGCCAGTGGGCTAGCGAAGCCTACGAGCAGTACTTC.

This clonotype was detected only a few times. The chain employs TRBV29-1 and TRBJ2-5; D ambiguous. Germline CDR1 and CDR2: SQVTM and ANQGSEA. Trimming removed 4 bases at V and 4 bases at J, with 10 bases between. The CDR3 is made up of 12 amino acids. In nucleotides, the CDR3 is TGCAGCGTTGCAAGGGTGGGAGAGACCCAGTACTTC. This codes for CSVARVGETQYF.

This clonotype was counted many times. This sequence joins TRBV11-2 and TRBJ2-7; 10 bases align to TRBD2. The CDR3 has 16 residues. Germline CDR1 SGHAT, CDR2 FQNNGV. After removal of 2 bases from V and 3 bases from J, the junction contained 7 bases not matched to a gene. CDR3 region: CASSLRRLAGVYEQYF. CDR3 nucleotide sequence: TGTGCCAGCAGCTTAAGGCGGCTAGCGGGAGTCTACGAGCAGTACTTC.

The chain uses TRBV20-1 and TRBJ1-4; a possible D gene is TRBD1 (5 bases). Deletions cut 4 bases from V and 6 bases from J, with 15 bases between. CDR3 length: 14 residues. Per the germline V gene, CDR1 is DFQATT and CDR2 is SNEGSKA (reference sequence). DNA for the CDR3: TGCAGTGCTATCCAAGGGCTGGGGGATGAAAAACTGTTTTTT. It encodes CSAIQGLGDEKLFF.

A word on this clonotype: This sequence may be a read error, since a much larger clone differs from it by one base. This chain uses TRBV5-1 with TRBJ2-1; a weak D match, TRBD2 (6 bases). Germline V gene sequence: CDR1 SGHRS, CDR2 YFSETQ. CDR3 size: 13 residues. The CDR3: CTSRRDVYNEQFF. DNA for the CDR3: TGCACCAGCAGGCGGGACGTTTACAATGAGCAGTTCTTC.